The 21 T cell receptor beta chains presented below share a single source sample, sequenced in a study of cytomegalovirus exposure and HLA in healthy donors. Use of 60 Vbeta and 13 Jbeta primers characterized the PCR. TCRdb's table, derived via immunoSEQ multiplex PCR, lists solely in-frame clones and lacks some. The sample shows about 120,000 clones, about 81% of them seen only once. What was sequenced was PBMCs. The receptors stem from a woman aged 40-49 years in good health and CMV-seropositive.

This sequence joins TRBV29-1 and TRBJ1-2; 10 positions agree with TRBD1. The CDR3 runs 13 residues. Losses at the gene ends were 6 bases for V and 6 bases for J; bases not matched to a gene: 7. The germline CDR1 and CDR2 sequences are SQVTM and ANQGSEA. The CDR3 is CSVRDRGNHGYTF. CDR3 bases: TGCAGCGTCCGGGACAGGGGAAATCATGGCTACACCTTC. Drawing the rest from reference TRBV29-1 and TRBJ1-2, the complete variable domain is SAVISQKPSRDICQRGTSLTIQCQVDSQVTMMFWYRQQPGQSLTLIATANQGSEATYESGFVIDKFPISRPNLTFSTLTVSNMSPEDSSIYLCSVRDRGNHGYTFGSGTRLTVV.

V and J are TRBV28 and TRBJ1-5; 8 positions agree with TRBD1. The CDR3 loop spans 15 amino acids. After removal of 5 bases from V and 2 bases from J, the junction contained 5 bases not matched to a gene. From germline, CDR1 is MDHEN and CDR2 SYDVKM. Here the CDR3 reads CASSPPGQGNQPQHF. The CDR3 DNA reads as TGTGCCAGCAGTCCTCCGGGACAGGGCAATCAGCCCCAGCATTTT.

This chain uses TRBV6-5 with TRBJ1-4; 8 nucleotides align to TRBD1. The germline gives CDR1 MNHEY, CDR2 SVGAGI. With 2 bases clipped from V and 8 bases from J, the junction kept 4 bases outside the gene matches. The CDR3 runs 14 residues. As DNA, the CDR3 is TGTGCCAGCAGTTACGCGCAGGGGGCGGAAAAACTGTTTTTT. Protein: CASSYAQGAEKLFF.

Only one count was recorded for this clone. This sequence joins TRBV6-4 and TRBJ2-1, with a possible D match to TRBD2 (5 bases). Deletions cut 4 bases from V and 5 bases from J, with 15 bases between. The germline V gene encodes CDR1 MRHNA and CDR2 SNTAGT. This CDR3 is 15 amino acids long. This CDR3 is CASSVTVGGNNEQFF. CDR3 DNA sequence: TGTGCCAGCAGTGTAACTGTAGGAGGTAACAATGAGCAGTTCTTC.

This clone was seen a handful of times. The V call is TRBV5-4, the J call TRBJ1-1, with a tentative D call TRBD1 (5 bases). Germline loops: CDR1 SGHNT, CDR2 YYREEE (reference sequence). This CDR3 has 15 amino acids. With 0 bases removed from V and 0 bases from J, the gap between germline ends came to 9 bases. CDR3 in DNA: TGTGCCAGCAGCTTGGGGGGCATTTTGAACACTGAAGCTTTCTTT. This gives the protein CASSLGGILNTEAFF.

The V call is TRBV9, the J call TRBJ2-7, with TRBD1 matching over 7 bases. V shed 0 bases and J 1 base; nucleotides not matched to a gene: 4. This CDR3 is built from 15 residues. Germline CDR1 SGDLS, CDR2 YYNGEE. The CDR3 nucleotides read TGTGCCAGCAGCGTAGGGACAGGAAATTCCTACGAGCAGTACTTC. It encodes CASSVGTGNSYEQYF.

This rearrangement joins TRBV4-3 to TRBJ2-1, with 11 bases aligning to TRBD2. There are 21 residues in the CDR3. The V segment lost 2 bases and the J segment 3 bases; nucleotides outside the gene matches: 18. Germline CDR1 LGHNA, CDR2 YSLEER. The CDR3 reads CASSQPPRLAGSTPYYNEQFF. CDR3 bases: TGCGCCAGCAGCCAACCCCCGCGACTAGCGGGATCAACCCCTTACTACAATGAGCAGTTCTTC.

The chain joins TRBV7-6 to TRBJ2-4; possible D gene TRBD1, 6 bases. CDR1 and CDR2 (germline): SGHVS, FNYEAQ. V was trimmed by 5 bases and J by 8 bases, leaving 16 bases between them. This CDR3 spans 14 amino acids. The CDR3 region is CASSTTGFGDIQYF. For the CDR3, the DNA is TGTGCCAGCAGCACCACAGGGTTTGGGGACATTCAGTACTTC. The full variable domain, rest sourced from reference TRBV7-6 and TRBJ2-4, is GAGVSQSPRYKVTKRGQDVALRCDPISGHVSLYWYRQALGQGPEFLTYFNYEAQQDKSGLPNDRFSAERPEGSISTLTIQRTEQRDSAMYRCASSTTGFGDIQYFGAGTRLSVL.

There are a few counts of this clone. The rearrangement uses TRBV5-6 and TRBJ2-3; weak D call: TRBD2 (6 bases). The CDR3 extends over 16 amino acids. In germline, CDR1 is SGHDT, CDR2 YYEEEE. With 0 bases removed from V and 5 bases from J, the gap between germline ends came to 16 bases. The CDR3 protein is CASSLGAGTRGDTQYF. The CDR3, as DNA: TGTGCCAGCAGCTTGGGGGCGGGAACTAGGGGAGATACGCAGTATTTT.

Remarks on this clone: Relative to the germline gene, one junction end is altered; a read error may explain this. The V and J genes are TRBV7-9 and TRBJ1-2, with 7 bases that match TRBD1. Germline CDR1 reads SEHNR; CDR2 reads FQNEAQ (reference sequence). CDR3 length: 13 residues. The CDR3 nucleotides read TGTGCCAGCAGCCTAGCGGACAGGACGGGCTACACCTTC. Translated: CASSLADRTGYTF.

The V and J genes are TRBV5-4 and TRBJ2-7, with TRBD1 as a possible D gene (6 bases). This CDR3 spans 16 amino acids. The ends were cut back, 2 bases at V and 0 bases at J, with 15 bases in the middle. Germline loops: CDR1 SGHNT, CDR2 YYREEE (reference sequence). CDR3 in DNA: TGTGCCAGCAGCTTTGGCCTAAGGGGGAGCTCCTACGAGCAGTACTTC. It translates to CASSFGLRGSSYEQYF.

The chain has TRBV7-2 and TRBJ1-5; a possible D gene is TRBD1 (5 bases). V dropped 3 bases and J dropped 3 bases, with 12 bases sitting between them. The CDR3 length is 15 residues. CDR1 and CDR2 (germline): SGHTA, FQGNSA. Here the CDR3 DNA reads TGTGCCAGCAGCTTCGCACAGGCGCCCAATCAGCCCCAGCATTTT. It translates to CASSFAQAPNQPQHF.

The chain recombines TRBV28 with TRBJ1-1; D call uncertain. The CDR3 runs 14 residues. The V and J ends lost 2 bases and 0 bases respectively, with 7 bases between them. Germline CDR1 MDHEN, CDR2 SYDVKM. This CDR3 reads CASSLGGLNTEAFF. Here the CDR3 DNA reads TGTGCCAGCAGTTTAGGCGGATTGAACACTGAAGCTTTCTTT. Full variable domain (remainder filled in from reference TRBV28 and TRBJ1-1): DVKVTQSSRYLVKRTGEKVFLECVQDMDHENMFWYRQDPGLGLRLIYFSYDVKMKEKGDIPEGYSVSREKKERFSLILESASTNQTSMYLCASSLGGLNTEAFFGQGTRLTVV.

Here the CDR3 DNA reads TGTGCCAGCAGTGAATCCGGGGGTGGTGGTTCACCCCTCCACTTT. This translates into CASSESGGGGSPLHF. V is TRBV6-4 and J is TRBJ1-6; TRBD1 might be the D (5 bases). Deletions cut 3 bases from V and 9 bases from J, with 15 bases between. This CDR3 contains 15 residues. The V gene's germline CDR1 is MRHNA and CDR2 SNTAGT.

This chain uses TRBV5-5 with TRBJ2-7; 7 bases align to TRBD1. Trimming removed 0 bases from V and 2 bases from J; junction bases left unmatched: 5. Germline assignment: CDR1 SGHKS and CDR2 YYEKEE (reference sequence). This CDR3 spans 15 amino acids. CDR3: CASSLEGAGTYEQYF. In nucleotides, the CDR3 is TGTGCCAGCAGCTTGGAGGGGGCAGGGACCTACGAGCAGTACTTC.

The rearrangement uses TRBV19 and TRBJ2-7; TRBD1 matches at 8 bases. With 4 bases clipped from V and 0 bases from J, the junction kept 8 bases outside the gene matches. Germline V gene sequence: CDR1 LNHDA, CDR2 SQIVND (reference sequence). The CDR3 length is 16 residues. The CDR3 DNA reads TGTGCCAGTAGTAGTCGAGACAGGGGAAACTCCTACGAGCAGTACTTC. It is translated as CASSSRDRGNSYEQYF.

This clone came up once. V is TRBV29-1 and J is TRBJ1-1; unclear D gene. V lost 0 bases and J lost 5, with 13 bases in between. This CDR3 spans 14 amino acids. CDR1 SQVTM and CDR2 ANQGSEA come from the germline V gene. Here the CDR3 DNA reads TGCAGCGTTGAAGATCGACGAGGGAGGACTGAAGCTTTCTTT. It translates to CSVEDRRGRTEAFF.

The rearrangement links TRBV18 to TRBJ1-5, with TRBD1 identical over 7 bases. The length of the CDR3 is 13 residues. With V trimmed by 6 bases and J by 6 bases, 5 bases remained unmatched. The germline CDR1 and CDR2 sequences are KGHSH and LQKENI. For the CDR3, the DNA is TGTGCCAGCTCTCCGGACAGGAGTCAGCCCCAGCATTTT. This sequence encodes CASSPDRSQPQHF.

The chain recombines TRBV5-4 with TRBJ2-3; 9 bases fit TRBD2. The CDR3 runs 16 residues. After removal of 4 bases from V and 5 bases from J, the junction contained 11 bases not matched to a gene. Germline V CDR1 and CDR2: SGHNT, YYREEE (reference sequence). CDR3 in amino acids: CASSRPELAGQDTQYF. DNA for the CDR3: TGTGCCAGCAGCCGGCCTGAGCTAGCGGGACAAGATACGCAGTATTTT.

This clone has only one observation. The chain is built from TRBV5-1 and TRBJ2-7; the match to TRBD2 covers 8 bases. The CDR3 totals 14 residues. Germline V lookup: CDR1 SGHRS, CDR2 YFSETQ. The J segment lost 0 bases and the V segment lost 2 bases, leaving 1 base of the junction unmatched. The CDR3 loop is CASSLSGGSYEQYF. The CDR3 DNA reads TGCGCCAGCAGCTTAAGCGGGGGCTCCTACGAGCAGTACTTC.

This clone was observed a few times. This rearrangement joins TRBV10-3 to TRBJ1-3, with a tentative D call TRBD1 (5 bases). CDR1 ENHRY and CDR2 SYGVKD come from the germline V gene. V lost 7 bases, J lost 2 bases, and 12 bases lay in between. The CDR3 length is 14 residues. CDR3 residues: CAITDQGTGNTIYF. CDR3 coding DNA: TGTGCCATCACTGATCAGGGTACTGGAAACACCATATATTTT.